Presented here are 15 T cell receptor beta chains from one specimen sequenced in a study of shared T cell receptors in the human thymus. Assay used: immunoSEQ multiplex PCR; TCRdb lists only in-frame clones, some missing. The table includes hundreds of thousands of clones, around 87% detected once. The sample was also linked to a second study, of human thymus T cells.

The sequencing input was thymocytes. These receptor sequences come from a boy younger than two with a congenital heart defect.

This chain links TRBV4-3 with TRBJ2-1, with D possibly matching TRBD1 (6 bases). There are 15 residues in the CDR3. V lost 0 bases and J 1 base, leaving 7 bases between the germline ends. Germline V gene data show CDR1 as LGHNA and CDR2 as YSLEER. The chain's CDR3 is CASSQEQGSYNEQFF. As DNA, the CDR3 is TGCGCCAGCAGCCAAGAACAGGGTTCCTACAATGAGCAGTTCTTC.

This clone was recorded once. The chain has TRBV27 and TRBJ2-1, with D maybe TRBD2 (5 bases). V gave up 4 bases and J gave up 5 bases, with 18 bases separating them. Germline CDR1 MNHEY, CDR2 SMNVEV (reference sequence). This CDR3 contains 16 residues. The CDR3 sequence is CASSYASSLLHNEQFF. The DNA of the CDR3 is TGTGCCAGCAGTTACGCCTCTAGCTTACTACACAATGAGCAGTTCTTC.

This rearrangement joins TRBV28 to TRBJ2-3; 10 nucleotides agree with TRBD1. Trimming at V came to 6 bases and at J to 6 bases, leaving 21 bases not matched to a gene. The germline V gene encodes CDR1 MDHEN and CDR2 SYDVKM. The length of the CDR3 is 19 residues. CDR3 sequence: CASRHNGTGDEMKPDTQYF. The CDR3 DNA reads TGTGCCAGCAGACATAACGGGACAGGGGACGAAATGAAACCGGATACGCAGTATTTT.

This chain joins TRBV19 and TRBJ1-4; D possibly corresponds to TRBD1 (5 bases). The CDR3 totals 18 residues. The V gene lost 2 bases and the J gene lost 8 bases, with 24 bases spanning the gap. Germline V gene lookup returns CDR1 LNHDA and CDR2 SQIVND (reference sequence). DNA of the CDR3: TGTGCCAGTAGTATAATCTCTTGGACACCTCAGGCTAGGGAAAAACTGTTTTTT. This sequence encodes CASSIISWTPQAREKLFF. Filled out from reference TRBV19 and TRBJ1-4, the complete variable domain reads DGGITQSPKYLFRKEGQNVTLSCEQNLNHDAMYWYRQDPGQGLRLIYYSQIVNDFQKGDIAEGYSVSREKKESFPLTVTSAQKNPTAFYLCASSIISWTPQAREKLFFGSGTQLSVL.

This chain connects TRBV19 to TRBJ2-5, with a tentative D call TRBD2 (5 bases). V was cut by 9 bases and J by 3 bases, with 23 bases left in between. Looked up from germline, CDR1 is LNHDA and CDR2 is SQIVND (reference sequence). The CDR3 consists of 16 residues. CDR3 region: CASQNLNFTGEETQYF. The CDR3 DNA is TGTGCCAGCCAAAACCTCAATTTTACCGGGGAAGAGACCCAGTACTTC.

The V and J genes are TRBV5-1 and TRBJ2-7, with a weak D call TRBD1 (5 bases). Germline V gene lookup returns CDR1 SGHRS and CDR2 YFSETQ. The CDR3 consists of 15 residues. V lost 1 base to trimming and J lost 0 bases, with 11 bases between them. CDR3 nucleotide sequence: TGCGCCAGCAGCTTGACACCAGACAGCTCCTACGAGCAGTACTTC. Its protein is CASSLTPDSSYEQYF.

J is TRBJ1-4 and V is TRBV4-1; D is uncertain. V was trimmed by 0 bases and J by 5 bases, leaving 13 bases between them. Per germline, CDR1 MGHRA and CDR2 YSYEKL. The CDR3 spans 16 residues. CDR3 sequence (DNA): TGCGCCAGCAGCCAAGATTTCGGGGAGGGAAATGAAAAACTGTTTTTT. Translation: CASSQDFGEGNEKLFF.

This clone has a single count. V and J are TRBV5-8 and TRBJ1-2, with D possibly matching TRBD1 (6 bases). Deletions cut 7 bases from V and 1 base from J, with 14 bases between. Germline lookup yields CDR1 SGHTS and CDR2 YDEGEE. CDR3 length: 14 residues. This chain's CDR3 is CASSSGTYNYGYTF. Written as DNA, the CDR3 is TGTGCCAGCTCATCAGGGACATATAACTATGGCTACACCTTC.

This clone has just a few counts. The chain joins TRBV15 to TRBJ2-7; D is possibly TRBD2 (7 bases). This CDR3 region has 15 residues. V shed 5 bases and J shed 1 base, with 15 bases lying between them. Germline V lookup: CDR1 LNHNV, CDR2 YYDKDF (reference sequence). CDR3 DNA: TGTGCCACCAGCGGTACAGGGAGGGGATCCTACGAGCAGTACTTC. Translated, it gives CATSGTGRGSYEQYF.

The genes are TRBV5-6 and TRBJ1-1, with D possibly TRBD1 on 6 matching bases. The CDR3 totals 16 residues. Trimming took off 1 base at V and 6 bases at J, with 19 bases between the two ends. Germline values: CDR1 SGHDT, CDR2 YYEEEE. The CDR3 bases are TGTGCCAGCAGCTTGACAGGGTTTAGGGTAGGGGCTGAAGCTTTCTTT. Translated: CASSLTGFRVGAEAFF.

This clone was detected only a few times. The CDR3: CASSEFSYYEQYF. Here the CDR3 DNA reads TGCGCCAGCAGTGAGTTCTCCTACTACGAGCAGTACTTC. V and J are TRBV10-2 and TRBJ2-7; the D is unclear. Germline loops: CDR1 WSHSY, CDR2 SAAADI. The CDR3 is made up of 13 amino acids. Trimming left V 1 base short and J 3 bases short, with 7 bases between.

The sample holds a few counts of this clone. The chain employs TRBV14 and TRBJ1-1; 9 bases are a match to TRBD1. Per germline, CDR1 SGHDN and CDR2 FVKESK. The V segment lost 1 base and the J segment 4 bases; nucleotides outside the gene matches: 13. This CDR3 comprises 18 residues. As DNA, the CDR3 is TGTGCCAGCAGCCAAGGGGGAAACTCGGGACAGGGATTCACTGAAGCTTTCTTT. Translation: CASSQGGNSGQGFTEAFF.

This sequence joins TRBV12-5 and TRBJ2-5, with a tentative D call TRBD1 (6 bases). The germline V gene has CDR1 LGHNT and CDR2 FRNRAP. The CDR3 runs 16 residues. Trimming removed 1 base at V and 4 bases at J, with 16 bases between. As DNA, the CDR3 is TGTGCTAGTGGTTTGGACCTCCAGGGGTCTAGAGAGACCCAGTACTTC. Its translation is CASGLDLQGSRETQYF.

To note about this clone: A junction end diverges from the germline sequence, so it may reflect a read error. The chain combines TRBV5-6 with TRBJ1-2; D uncertain. Germline V gene data show CDR1 as SGHDT and CDR2 as YYEEEE. This CDR3 is built from 15 residues. The CDR3 region is CASSLRCQELRGANF. CDR3 sequence (DNA): TGTGCCAGCAGCTTGAGGTGTCAGGAACTTCGGGGTGCAAACTTC.

This chain uses TRBV28 with TRBJ1-5, with a possible D match to TRBD1 (5 bases). The CDR3 contains 17 residues. Germline V gives CDR1 MDHEN, CDR2 SYDVKM. The V end was cut by 7 bases, the J end by 2 bases, with 21 bases between. The CDR3 DNA follows: TGTGCCAGCACTTTTGCCTTGGCGGGACGGTGCAATCAGCCCCAGCATTTT. This gives the protein CASTFALAGRCNQPQHF.